These T cell receptor beta chains were read from a single sample in a study of glioma-infiltrating T cells. TCRdb analysed the multiplex PCR reads with MiXCR anew, one entry per CDR3 protein. Found here are about 180,000 distinct CDR3 sequences, around 42% of them singletons; the top ten hold 5% to 5.5%. The sequenced material came from glioma tissue, nonneoplastic brain tissue, or PBMCs (not recorded which). The receptor set was obtained from a human donor with low-grade glioma or glioblastoma, undergoing nonglioma brain surgery, or in good health (not recorded which). CDR3s leave out the opening cysteine and the closing phenylalanine or tryptophan. The D gene is left open where the match is weak.

d_gene: .; v_gene: TRBV5-1; j_gene: TRBJ2-5; CDR3aa: ASSLGRIQETQY
d_gene: .; v_gene: TRBV29-1; j_gene: TRBJ1-1; CDR3aa: SLRNLDDTEAF
d_gene: .; v_gene: TRBV24-1; j_gene: TRBJ1-6; CDR3aa: ATSDASSYNSPLH
d_gene: .; v_gene: TRBV28; j_gene: TRBJ2-1; CDR3aa: ASTKRSFITNEQF
d_gene: .; v_gene: TRBV2; j_gene: TRBJ1-1; CDR3aa: ASIKMRDTEAF
d_gene: .; v_gene: TRBV20-1; j_gene: TRBJ1-1; CDR3aa: SAPGGNTPEAF
d_gene: .; v_gene: TRBV27; j_gene: TRBJ2-1; CDR3aa: ASTLWGTYNEQS
d_gene: .; v_gene: TRBV20-1; j_gene: TRBJ2-3; CDR3aa: SARVSGRTDTQY
d_gene: .; v_gene: TRBV6-1; j_gene: TRBJ2-7; CDR3aa: ASSTTQSSYEQY
d_gene: TRBD2; v_gene: TRBV12-3/TRBV12-4; j_gene: TRBJ2-5; CDR3aa: ASGGRALEETQY
d_gene: .; v_gene: TRBV2; j_gene: TRBJ1-1; CDR3aa: ASIRLRDTEAF
d_gene: .; v_gene: TRBV19; j_gene: TRBJ2-1; CDR3aa: ASSTNHQGRPYNEQF
d_gene: .; v_gene: TRBV27; j_gene: TRBJ2-1; CDR3aa: ASSLVGEQF
d_gene: .; v_gene: TRBV18; j_gene: TRBJ1-1; CDR3aa: ASSPPESRLEAF
d_gene: TRBD2; v_gene: TRBV28; j_gene: TRBJ2-1; CDR3aa: ASSLSPAGAYNEQF
d_gene: .; v_gene: TRBV19; j_gene: TRBJ2-1; CDR3aa: ASRATGRGAFVDEQF
d_gene: TRBD2; v_gene: TRBV5-4; j_gene: TRBJ2-3; CDR3aa: ASRRGLAGGLPDTQY
d_gene: TRBD1; v_gene: TRBV29-1; j_gene: TRBJ2-2; CDR3aa: SVDLGTGATGELF
d_gene: TRBD1; v_gene: TRBV6-1; j_gene: TRBJ1-2; CDR3aa: ASADEYRGRGYT
d_gene: TRBD2; v_gene: TRBV20-1; j_gene: TRBJ2-3; CDR3aa: SAFLAGGTDTQY
d_gene: .; v_gene: TRBV3-1; j_gene: TRBJ2-6; CDR3aa: ASSQAGFSGANVLT
d_gene: .; v_gene: TRBV6-1; j_gene: TRBJ2-1; CDR3aa: ASSWGIHEQF
d_gene: TRBD1; v_gene: TRBV7-2; j_gene: TRBJ2-7; CDR3aa: ASILRTPGQGLDEQY
d_gene: .; v_gene: TRBV11-2; j_gene: TRBJ2-7; CDR3aa: ASSWHDTDRHNLYEQY
d_gene: TRBD1; v_gene: TRBV28; j_gene: TRBJ1-5; CDR3aa: ASRMTGSHQPQH
d_gene: .; v_gene: TRBV4-3; j_gene: TRBJ2-5; CDR3aa: ASSQEEGTPQETQY
d_gene: .; v_gene: TRBV28; j_gene: TRBJ1-1; CDR3aa: ASRLPSGGNTEAF
d_gene: .; v_gene: TRBV28; j_gene: TRBJ2-5; CDR3aa: ASSFGRARETQY
d_gene: TRBD2; v_gene: TRBV28; j_gene: TRBJ2-1; CDR3aa: ASSFGSDLSGEQF
d_gene: TRBD1; v_gene: TRBV28; j_gene: TRBJ2-2; CDR3aa: ASRAGTGAGELF
d_gene: .; v_gene: TRBV29-1; j_gene: TRBJ2-7; CDR3aa: SILDPEGINERY
d_gene: .; v_gene: TRBV14; j_gene: TRBJ2-3; CDR3aa: ASSLRTVTDTQY
d_gene: .; v_gene: TRBV27; j_gene: TRBJ2-5; CDR3aa: ASSLTPGETQY
d_gene: .; v_gene: TRBV27; j_gene: TRBJ2-1; CDR3aa: ASRTSRYNEQL
d_gene: TRBD1; v_gene: TRBV3-1; j_gene: TRBJ2-1; CDR3aa: ASSLNRGDEQF
d_gene: TRBD2; v_gene: TRBV7-9; j_gene: TRBJ2-3; CDR3aa: ASSLGLAGTDTKY
d_gene: .; v_gene: TRBV5-4; j_gene: TRBJ2-5; CDR3aa: ASTLLASETQY
d_gene: TRBD1; v_gene: TRBV10-3; j_gene: TRBJ1-2; CDR3aa: AISGGGGDGYT